The sequence of this TCR beta chain was determined in a study of T cell changes during pregnancy in multiple sclerosis. This clone appeared a single time. Profiled with immunoSEQ multiplex PCR; TCRdb holds only in-frame clones, not every one. Of over 25,000 clones in the sample, 90% were seen once. From germline, CDR1 is SGHRS and CDR2 YFSETQ. V shed 0 bases, J shed 5 bases, and the junction held 7 bases outside the gene matches. The CDR3 consists of 15 residues. This clonotype originated in a female donor in good health, enrolled as a control in a pregnancy study. The source was CD4+ T cells from peripheral blood mononuclear cells, collected in the second trimester of pregnancy. The chain carries TRBV5-1 and TRBJ2-5; 7 positions agree with TRBD2. This CDR3 reads CASSLVIAGGETQYF. The CDR3 bases are TGCGCCAGCAGCTTGGTTATAGCGGGTGGGGAGACCCAGTACTTC.